The rows below give T cell receptor beta chains drawn from one sample of a study of regulatory T cells in long-lasting Graves disease. Each CDR3 protein is one row after TCRdb ran MiXCR on the multiplex PCR reads. The data show approximately 380,000 distinct CDR3 sequences, around 21% seen once. This specimen consisted of peripheral blood mononuclear cells (PBMCs), obtained when the disease was refractory, from a patient treated with antithyroid drugs. These receptors were obtained from a female donor with Graves disease. Each CDR3 is given with its conserved first and last residue. A D gene is named only where the DNA matches it firmly. Size tells how often a clone was seen (once, few, many) or the class of an expanded clone, and some rows leave it out.

size | D | J | V | CDR3 | DNA
few | TRBD1 | TRBJ2-1 | TRBV29-1 | CSVENRGSYNEQFF | TGCAGCGTTGAAAACAGGGGGTCCTACAATGAGCAGTTCTTC
- | - | TRBJ1-4 | TRBV29-1 | CAANTTNEKLFF | TGCGCTGCGAACACAACTAATGAAAAACTGTTTTTT
- | TRBD2 | TRBJ2-7 | TRBV19 | CASSIPGLAGPYEQYF | TGTGCCAGTAGTATACCCGGACTAGCGGGACCCTACGAGCAGTACTTC
- | TRBD2 | TRBJ2-7 | TRBV19 | CASSPTSSRFDEQYF | TGTGCCAGTAGCCCGACTAGCTCCCGCTTCGACGAGCAGTACTTC
- | TRBD1 | TRBJ2-7 | TRBV25-1 | CASSPLGQGREQYF | TGTGCCAGCAGTCCCCTGGGACAGGGGAGGGAGCAGTACTTC
many | TRBD1 | TRBJ1-5 | TRBV28 | CASRTGAGNQPQHF | TGTGCCAGCAGGACAGGGGCGGGCAATCAGCCCCAGCATTTT
many | TRBD1 | TRBJ2-7 | TRBV20-1 | CSAPSPWTGVGEQYF | TGCAGTGCTCCCTCCCCTTGGACAGGGGTTGGCGAGCAGTACTTC
many | TRBD1 | TRBJ2-2 | TRBV13 | CASSLGQGATGELFF | TGTGCCAGCAGCTTAGGGCAGGGGGCCACCGGGGAGCTGTTTTTT
few | TRBD1 | TRBJ2-7 | TRBV29-1 | CSVFTGGLSYEQYF | TGCAGCGTCTTCACAGGGGGGCTCTCCTACGAGCAGTACTTC
few | - | TRBJ2-2 | TRBV6-2/TRBV6-3 | CASRKTRGRSSGELFF | TGTGCCAGCAGAAAAACCAGGGGACGGAGTTCCGGGGAGCTGTTTTTT
- | - | TRBJ2-2 | TRBV6-1 | CASSEPRYYTGARTGELFF | TGTGCCAGCAGTGAACCTCGGTACTATACGGGGGCGCGGACCGGGGAGCTGTTTTTT
many | - | TRBJ1-4 | TRBV13 | CASSLDGFGEKLFF | TGTGCCAGCAGCTTAGATGGCTTCGGGGAAAAACTGTTTTTT
many | TRBD2 | TRBJ2-5 | TRBV30 | CAWSGRTSGERTQYF | TGTGCCTGGAGTGGTAGGACTAGCGGGGAAAGAACCCAGTACTTC
few | - | TRBJ1-1 | TRBV19 | CASSNSREGGTEAFF | TGTGCCAGTAGTAATTCCAGGGAGGGCGGCACTGAAGCTTTCTTT
- | - | TRBJ2-5 | TRBV27 | CASSLTFGPPETQYF | TGTGCCAGCAGTTTAACCTTTGGGCCACCAGAGACCCAGTACTTC